This T cell receptor (beta chain) was obtained from a study of cytomegalovirus exposure and HLA in healthy donors. About the study: Unique TCRs numbering about 87 million, obtained from HLA-typed donors, made up an early data release. Study observations and caveats: Later work found most CMV-associated TCR beta chains apparently HLA-restricted. The dataset shows that most TCR sequences were rare, while some public TCRs occurred in many donors.

As for the donors, each was a healthy bone marrow donor. Germline V lookup: CDR1 LNHDA, CDR2 SQIVND (reference sequence). The CDR3 has 15 amino acids. V lost 3 bases, J lost 0 bases, and 8 bases lay in between. Both 60 Vbeta primers and 13 Jbeta primers went into the PCR. Assay used: immunoSEQ multiplex PCR; TCRdb lists only in-frame clones, some missing. Of 280,000 or so clones in the sample, roughly 90% were seen once. Concerning this clone itself: What it binds is not known.

V is TRBV19 and J is TRBJ2-2; the D gene is possibly TRBD2 (6 bases). This receptor was obtained from a woman aged 18-30 years in good health and CMV-seronegative. The sequencing sample was made of PBMCs. CDR3 in amino acids: CASSMRGANTGELFF. CDR3 sequence (DNA): TGTGCCAGTAGTATGCGGGGCGCGAACACCGGGGAGCTGTTTTTT.